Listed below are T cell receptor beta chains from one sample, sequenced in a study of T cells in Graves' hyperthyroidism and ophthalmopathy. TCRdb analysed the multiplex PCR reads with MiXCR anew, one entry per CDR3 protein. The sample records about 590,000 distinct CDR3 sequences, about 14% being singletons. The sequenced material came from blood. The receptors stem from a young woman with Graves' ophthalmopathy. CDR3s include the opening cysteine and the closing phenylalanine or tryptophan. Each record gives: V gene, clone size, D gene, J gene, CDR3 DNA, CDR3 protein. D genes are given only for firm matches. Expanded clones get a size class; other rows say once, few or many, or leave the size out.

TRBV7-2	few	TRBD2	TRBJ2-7	TGTGCCAGCAGCGGGTGCCCCATGCGACTAGCGGGAGACGAGCAGTACTTC	CASSGCPMRLAGDEQYF
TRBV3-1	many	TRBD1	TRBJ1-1	TGTGCCAGCAGCCAAAACCCCGACAGGGCGGTTGACACTGAAGCTTTCTTT	CASSQNPDRAVDTEAFF
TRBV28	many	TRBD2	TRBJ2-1	TGTGCCAGCAGACGAGAACTGGGACTAGTGGCTTACAATGAGCAGTTCTTC	CASRRELGLVAYNEQFF
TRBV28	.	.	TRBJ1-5	TGTGCCAGCACCGTCACAGGGCTCCGGTCCCTTAATCAGCCCCAGCATTTT	CASTVTGLRSLNQPQHF
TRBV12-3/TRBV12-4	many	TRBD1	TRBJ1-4	TGTGCCAGCAGTGGCCCGGACAGGGGATCGAATGAAAAACTGTTTTTT	CASSGPDRGSNEKLFF
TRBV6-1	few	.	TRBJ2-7	TGTGCCAGCAGTGAAGGTTACTCAGGAGTGGTCTACGAGCAGTACTTC	CASSEGYSGVVYEQYF
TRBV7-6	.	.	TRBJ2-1	TGTGCCAGCAGCTCCCACAGGGTGTCCTACAATGAGCAGTTCTTC	CASSSHRVSYNEQFF
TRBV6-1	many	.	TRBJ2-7	TGTGCCAGCAGTGAAGGGGTCAGGATCTACGAGCAGTACTTC	CASSEGVRIYEQYF
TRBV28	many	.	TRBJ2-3	TGTGCCACCTCTAATCGGGATACGCAGTATTTT	CATSNRDTQYF
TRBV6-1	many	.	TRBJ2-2	TGTGCCAGCAGATTAACCAGGGGGGACACCGGGGAGCTGTTTTTT	CASRLTRGDTGELFF
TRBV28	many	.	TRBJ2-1	TGTGCCAGCAGCCGCAGGGTAAATGAGCAGTTCTTC	CASSRRVNEQFF
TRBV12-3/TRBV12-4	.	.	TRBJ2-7	TGTGCCAGCAGTCGACACGACTACGAGCAGTACTTC	CASSRHDYEQYF
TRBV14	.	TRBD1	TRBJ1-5	TGTGCCAGCAGCCCTAGAGGACAGGGAGTACAGCCCCAGCATTTT	CASSPRGQGVQPQHF
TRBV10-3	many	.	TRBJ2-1	TGTGCCATCAGTCCCTGGGATTCGAGCTCCTACAATGAGCAGTTCTTC	CAISPWDSSSYNEQFF
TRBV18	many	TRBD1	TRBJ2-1	TGTGCCAGCAGCCCCGGGACAGGGTCCTACAATGAGCAGTTCTTC	CASSPGTGSYNEQFF
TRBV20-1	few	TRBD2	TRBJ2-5	TGCAGTGCTAGAGATCGGGACTATGGAGAGACCCAGTACTTC	CSARDRDYGETQYF
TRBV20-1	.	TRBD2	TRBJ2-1	TGCAGTGCTAGCTCCGGGACTAGCGGCTACAATGAGCAGTTCTTC	CSASSGTSGYNEQFF
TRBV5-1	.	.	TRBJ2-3	TGCGCCAGCAGTCGAACGGTCGGGGGCTCGACAGATACGCAGTATTTT	CASSRTVGGSTDTQYF
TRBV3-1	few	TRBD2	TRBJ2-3	TGTGCCAGCAGCCCCGAAGGGAGGCTAGCGGCTAGCACAGATACGCAGTATTTT	CASSPEGRLAASTDTQYF
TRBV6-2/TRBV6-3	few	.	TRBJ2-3	TGTGCCAGCACTCCCCGAGGGGCCATAACAGATACGCAGTATTTT	CASTPRGAITDTQYF
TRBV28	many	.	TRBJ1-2	TGTGCCAGCAGTTCGCCCGGAACAGGAACCATTAACTATGGCTACACCTTC	CASSSPGTGTINYGYTF
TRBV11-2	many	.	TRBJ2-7	TGTGCCAGCAGCTCGGACAGCGCGAGCTCCTACGAGCAGTACTTC	CASSSDSASSYEQYF
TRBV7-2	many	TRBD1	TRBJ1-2	TGTGCCAGCAGCCTCCGGACAGGAGGGAACTATGGCTACACCTTC	CASSLRTGGNYGYTF
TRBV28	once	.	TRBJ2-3	TGCGCCAGCAGCCAAGAGAAGTGGGTCCCCAGGCGCACAGATACGCAGTATTTT	CASSQEKWVPRRTDTQYF
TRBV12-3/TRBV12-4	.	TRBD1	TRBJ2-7	TGTGCCAGCAGTCCGTGGACAGGGGCCTCGTCCTACGAGCAGTACTTC	CASSPWTGASSYEQYF
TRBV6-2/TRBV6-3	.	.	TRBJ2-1	TGTGCCAGCAGTTACTCGAGTACCTACAATGAGCAGTTCTTC	CASSYSSTYNEQFF
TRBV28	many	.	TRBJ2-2	TGTGCCAGCACTCTCAGTCTAGGCTACACGAACACCGGGGAGCTGTTTTTT	CASTLSLGYTNTGELFF
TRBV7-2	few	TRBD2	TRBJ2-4	TGTGCCAGCAGCCCCAGGACTAGCGGGTTTGAAAACATTCAGTACTTC	CASSPRTSGFENIQYF
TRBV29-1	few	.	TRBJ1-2	TGCAGCGTGGGGGCCCCGTCAGGCGGCTATGGCTACACCTTC	CSVGAPSGGYGYTF
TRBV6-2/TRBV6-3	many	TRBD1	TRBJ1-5	TGTGCCAGCAGTGCCAGACAGGGGGCACGCAATCAGCCCCAGCATTTT	CASSARQGARNQPQHF
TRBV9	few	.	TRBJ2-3	TGTGCCAGCAGCGACCCCCTTCGGCGTCGCCCTAGCACAGATACGCAGTATTTT	CASSDPLRRRPSTDTQYF
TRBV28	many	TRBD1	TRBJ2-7	TGTGCCAGCAGCCCAGGGAGGACAGGGTTTATCGAGCAGTACTTC	CASSPGRTGFIEQYF
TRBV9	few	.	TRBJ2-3	TGTGCCAGCAGCCCGAAGGGGGGGGTCACCACAGATACGCAGTATTTT	CASSPKGGVTTDTQYF
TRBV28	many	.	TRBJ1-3	TGTGCCAGCAGTCCTTTGGGGAGAGGGGCTGGAAACACCATATATTTT	CASSPLGRGAGNTIYF
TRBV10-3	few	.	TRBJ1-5	TGTGCCATCAGCCGGGACTACAATCAGCCCCAGCATTTT	CAISRDYNQPQHF
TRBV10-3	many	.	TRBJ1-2	TGTGCCATCAGTGACAGACAGTACTATGGCTACACCTTC	CAISDRQYYGYTF
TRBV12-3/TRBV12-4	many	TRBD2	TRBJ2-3	TGTGCCAGCAGTTTCAGTCTAGCGGCCCACACAGATACGCAGTATTTT	CASSFSLAAHTDTQYF
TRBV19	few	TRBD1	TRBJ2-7	TGTGCCAGTAGTATGGGACAGACCTACGAGCAGTACTTC	CASSMGQTYEQYF
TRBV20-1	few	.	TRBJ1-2	TGCAGTGCTTTACACAGGGAGCCGAACTATGGCTACACCTTC	CSALHREPNYGYTF
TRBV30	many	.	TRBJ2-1	TGTGCCTGGAGTGTACAAGACCACGAGCAGTTCTTC	CAWSVQDHEQFF
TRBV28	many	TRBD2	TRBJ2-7	TGTGCCAGCAGTTCGGGACTAGCGGGAAACTACGAGCAGTACTTC	CASSSGLAGNYEQYF
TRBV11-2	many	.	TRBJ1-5	TGTGCCAGCAGCTTAGGCGCAGACCCGTATCAGCCCCAGCATTTT	CASSLGADPYQPQHF
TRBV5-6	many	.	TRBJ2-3	TGTGCCAGCAGACCCACCAGCACAGATACGCAGTATTTT	CASRPTSTDTQYF
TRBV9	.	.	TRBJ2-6	TGTGCCAGCGCCGGGACCACCTCTGGGGCCAACGTCCTGACTTTC	CASAGTTSGANVLTF
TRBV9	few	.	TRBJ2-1	TGTGCCAGCAGCTTTCAGTTAGGTGAGCAGTTCTTC	CASSFQLGEQFF
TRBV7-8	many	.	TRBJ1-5	TGTGCCAGCAGTCATAGGGAACCCAATCAGCCCCAGCATTTT	CASSHREPNQPQHF
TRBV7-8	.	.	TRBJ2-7	TGTGCCAGCAGCCGGGGGACAGTCTACGAGCAGTACTTC	CASSRGTVYEQYF
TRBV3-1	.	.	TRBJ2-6	TGTGCCAGCAGCCAAGATGGAACCTCTGGGGCCAACGTCCTGACTTTC	CASSQDGTSGANVLTF
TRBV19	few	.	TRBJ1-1	TGTGCCAGTAGTATGTGGCAGACCAGCTTGAACACTGAAGCTTTCTTT	CASSMWQTSLNTEAFF
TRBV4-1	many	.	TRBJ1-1	TGCGCCAGCAGCCCCCTTCGGAGGAACACTGAAGCTTTCTTT	CASSPLRRNTEAFF
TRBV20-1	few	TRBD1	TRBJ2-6	TGCAGTGCTAGAGCCGAACCGGGACAGACGAGCTCTGGGGCCAACGTCCTGACTTTC	CSARAEPGQTSSGANVLTF
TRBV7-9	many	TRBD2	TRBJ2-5	TGTGCCAGCAGCCCCCCGGGACTAGCGGTTCAAGAGACCCAGTACTTC	CASSPPGLAVQETQYF
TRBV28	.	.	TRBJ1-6	TGTGCCAGCAGTTTATTTATACAAAATTCACCCCTCCACTTT	CASSLFIQNSPLHF
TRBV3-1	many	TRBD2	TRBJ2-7	TGTGCCAGCAGCCCAATTAGCGGGAGAGGCCGCTACGAGCAGTACTTC	CASSPISGRGRYEQYF
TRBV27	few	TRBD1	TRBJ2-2	TGTGCCAGCAGTTTCCCTGGGACAGGGGTCGCCGGGGAGCTGTTTTTT	CASSFPGTGVAGELFF